This TCR beta chain was captured by sequencing in a study of T cell changes during pregnancy in multiple sclerosis. This clone has only a few counts. Generated by immunoSEQ multiplex PCR, the TCRdb table keeps only in-frame clones and is missing some. Among 35,000 to 45,000 clones, more than 70% were seen once, and the ten largest hold around 4.1%. The sequences come from CD8+ T cells from peripheral blood mononuclear cells, collected in the first trimester of pregnancy. The receptor's source is a female donor with multiple sclerosis, enrolled in a pregnancy study.

CDR3 amino acids: CASSFSGNTEAFF. DNA of the CDR3: TGTGCCAGCAGTTTCTCAGGGAACACTGAAGCTTTCTTT. The chain couples TRBV27 to TRBJ1-1; D unclear. The CDR3 has 13 amino acids. Germline V gene sequence: CDR1 MNHEY, CDR2 SMNVEV (reference sequence). The V end lost 3 bases, the J end lost 1 base, and 6 bases lay between the germline ends.